This T cell receptor beta chain was documented in a study of CD4 T cells in relation to SARS-CoV-2 and coronaviruses (dated by TCRdb to about 2021). Background on the whole study: In the ViraFEST assay, PBMCs were cultured with antigen for 9 to 11 days, after which TCR beta CDR3s were sequenced to identify antigen-specific clonal expansions. The negative reference condition was either a culture with an HIV-1 Nef peptide pool or a culture with no peptide. Patient-derived lymphoblastoid cell lines were used to map the HLA restriction of shared crossreactive spike epitopes. At the level of individual TCR clonotypes, the study evaluated whether memory CD4+ T cells crossreact between the spike proteins of SARS-CoV-2 and those of common cold coronaviruses. The Adaptive Biotechnologies TCR-sequencing kit was used to sequence samples from a few pre-COVID donors and the naive versus memory experiments, while other data came from Illumina-based sequencing. For other donors in the study, expansion assays were sequenced with a different, Illumina-based TCR-beta assay.

CD4+ T cells from unexposed donors were collected before the COVID-19 pandemic (2011-2018). The EasySep CD4+ T cell isolation kit was used to isolate CD4+ T cells once the cultures had run for 9 to 11 days. As cell numbers permitted, CD4+ T cells from unexposed donors were tested for reactivity to SARS-CoV-2 S and N and to four common cold coronavirus spike pools. Each well held two million PBMCs cultured in IMDM containing roughly 5.1% human AB serum and roughly 10 IU/ml IL-2. Half of the culture medium was replaced with fresh IL-2-containing medium on days 3 and 7. Each peptide culture condition was generally run in triplicate replicate wells. The leukapheresis product for the unexposed donors was obtained through commercial purchase. PBMCs were isolated from leukapheresis product or whole blood by Ficoll-Paque PLUS gradient centrifugation. PBMCs were either cryopreserved at -140°C or used fresh in the expansion assay. The QIAamp Micro DNA Kit was used to extract genomic DNA from the CD4+ T cells.

Library preparation was by the immunoSEQ multiplex PCR assay. The source study handled its data this way. During preprocessing, nonproductive sequences were removed, along with CDR3s that did not begin with C, did not end with F or W, or were shorter than 7 amino acids. Antigen-specific clonotypes were called with the MANAFEST web app, based on expansion relative to reference and other culture wells. A clone was considered positive if the clone showed significant expansion compared with the reference culture in 2 of 3 replicate wells at an FDR below 0.05. To be called positive, a clone also had to show significant expansion compared with every other tandem well and an odds ratio greater than 5. After three terminal residues were trimmed from each end, CDR3 homology was quantified as pairwise Levenshtein distance using the stringdist R package. TCRdb provides this immuneACCESS table in a form limited to in-frame rearrangements. Some clones are lacking; in checked studies, under half of them reflect an unresolved V gene, and why the rest are absent is not known. D and trimming were read from the DNA, whereas the V and J calls and clone size are those reported in that table. This sample lists 20,000 to 30,000 clones; more than 75% were detected once. The top ten clones comprise about 10% of the sample.

In the case of this clone: Its antigen has not been determined. No clone much larger than this one lies a single base away; base qualities are absent.

Beyond this particular receptor, the publication reports: Small numbers of patients and of tested TCRs were a limitation of the study. Pre-pandemic and post-infection samples were not both contributed by any donor, so tracing of the source of pre-existing responses was limited. Crossreactive clones showed significantly weaker SARS-CoV-2-driven expansion than monoreactive clones, consistent with antigenic imprinting. Crossreactivity analysis centred on spike protein, so crossreactivity against other viral proteins was not assessed. Memory CD4+ clonotypes crossrecognizing SARS-CoV-2 and at least one common cold coronavirus spike were found in 60% to 75% of donors.

CDR1 and CDR2 were assigned from the germline V gene (reference sequence) as GTSNPN and SVGIG. V is pruned by 1 base and J by 2 bases, leaving 14 bases of the junction without a gene match. The CDR3 holds 18 amino acids from the cysteine to the phenylalanine. CDR3 DNA is the only sequence kept; it has 54 bases, read in frame from the first base. The specimen was CD4+ T cells from PBMCs, cultured in vitro. Recombination linked TRBV30 to TRBJ1-3; the junction holds 7 bases that match TRBD1. This sequence was found in a human donor in good health. The DNA reads TGTGCCTGGAGTGGGGCAGGGGGAGTTTCAGGCGCTGGAAACACCATATATTTT. This sequence encodes CAWSGAGGVSGAGNTIYF.